Following are 30 T cell receptor beta chains from one sample sequenced in a study of T-cell reconstitution after alpha-beta-depleted transplantation in children. The TCRbeta library was prepared with unique molecular identifiers. TCRdb redid the calling of the PCR reads with MiXCR, one entry per CDR3 protein. The sample has some 390,000 distinct CDR3 sequences, approximately 20% seen once. Sample: PBMCs from the stem cell graft donor, taken from the stem cell graft. The receptors originated from a human donor who donated a stem cell graft to a child with acute myeloid leukemia.

The CDR3 DNA sequence: TGTGCCAGCAGTTTGGGGGGAGGGGACACCGGGGAGCTGTTTTTT. Translated: CASSLGGGDTGELFF. J is TRBJ2-2 and V is TRBV12-3 or TRBV12-4; 7 bases line up with TRBD2. The CDR3 spans 15 residues. The V gene end was trimmed by 3 bases and the J gene end by 3 bases; junction bases not matched to a gene: 4.

The CDR3 nucleotides read TGTGCCAGCAGCCGAGAGGGCTACTATGGCTACACCTTC. Translation: CASSREGYYGYTF. The V and J genes are TRBV7-2 and TRBJ1-2, with D uncertain. Per germline, CDR1 SGHTA and CDR2 FQGNSA. The CDR3 covers 13 residues. Trimming pared 5 bases from V and 3 bases from J, leaving 10 bases between.

This clonotype appeared many times. In nucleotides, the CDR3 is TGTGCCAGCAGCTTGTCGACCAGAAGCGATCAGCCCCAGCATTTT. Translating gives CASSLSTRSDQPQHF. This chain links TRBV5-6 with TRBJ1-5; D call uncertain. V dropped 1 base and J dropped 5 bases, with 13 bases sitting between them. CDR3 size: 15 residues. The germline V gene has CDR1 SGHDT and CDR2 YYEEEE. Looking up the rest from reference TRBV5-6 and TRBJ1-5 gives the full variable domain: DAGVTQSPTHLIKTRGQQVTLRCSPKSGHDTVSWYQQALGQGPQFIFQYYEEEERQRGNFPDRFSGHQFPNYSSELNVNALLLGDSALYLCASSLSTRSDQPQHFGDGTRLSIL.

V gene TRBV7-6 combines with J gene TRBJ2-7; possibly TRBD1 for D (7 bases). The ends were cut back, 0 bases at V and 3 bases at J, with 15 bases in the middle. CDR3 size: 16 residues. Germline CDR1 reads SGHVS; CDR2 reads FNYEAQ. As DNA, the CDR3 is TGTGCCAGCAGCTTAGCGCCCAGACAGGGAGGCTACGAGCAGTACTTC. Translation gives CASSLAPRQGGYEQYF.

The chain employs TRBV20-1 and TRBJ1-4, with a weak D call TRBD1 (5 bases). The length of the CDR3 is 15 residues. The germline V gene has CDR1 DFQATT and CDR2 SNEGSKA (reference sequence). The V gene lost 2 bases and the J gene lost 0 bases, with 10 bases spanning the gap. Written as DNA, the CDR3 is TGCAGTGCTAGACCCTCGGGGCCAACTAATGAAAAACTGTTTTTT. As protein: CSARPSGPTNEKLFF.

Ten or more counts support this clonotype. The rearrangement joins TRBV12-5 to TRBJ2-1; possibly TRBD2 for D (6 bases). The germline V gene encodes CDR1 LGHNT and CDR2 FRNRAP. The CDR3 is 15 residues long. The V and J ends lost 3 bases and 5 bases respectively, with 14 bases between them. Here the CDR3 reads CASGFWREMNNEQFF. CDR3 DNA: TGTGCTAGTGGTTTTTGGCGGGAAATGAACAATGAGCAGTTCTTC.

The chain recombines TRBV12-3 or TRBV12-4 with TRBJ2-2; 11 bases align to TRBD2. This CDR3 comprises 14 residues. V shed 6 bases and J 5 bases; nucleotides not matched to a gene: 2. The CDR3, as DNA: TGTGCCAGCAGGGGACTAGCGGCTACCGGGGAGCTGTTTTTT. Its protein product is CASRGLAATGELFF.

V and J are TRBV10-3 and TRBJ2-3, with 9 bases identical to TRBD2. CDR1 and CDR2 from the germline V gene are ENHRY and SYGVKD. This CDR3 comprises 15 residues. V trimming: 7 bases; J trimming: 5 bases; junction bases outside the gene matches: 10. This chain's CDR3 is CAITPTGLAGDTQYF. The CDR3 DNA reads TGTGCCATCACCCCTACGGGACTAGCTGGAGATACGCAGTATTTT.

This clonotype showed up just a few times. The V and J genes are TRBV7-2 and TRBJ2-7; D unclear. Germline-derived CDR1 and CDR2 are SGHTA and FQGNSA. Trimming removed 8 bases at V and 3 bases at J, with 11 bases between. The CDR3 runs to 12 residues. This chain's CDR3 is CASAAANYEQYF. CDR3 DNA sequence: TGTGCCAGCGCGGCGGCAAACTACGAGCAGTACTTC.

V is TRBV5-5 and J is TRBJ2-7, with D unresolved. Germline values: CDR1 SGHKS, CDR2 YYEKEE (reference sequence). Trimming cost V 2 bases and J 2 bases, with 11 bases left between them. The CDR3 is made up of 14 amino acids. CDR3 nucleotides: TGTGCCAGCAGCTTTGAAGGGTCCCCCTACGAGCAGTACTTC. Protein sequence: CASSFEGSPYEQYF. Combining the CDR3 with reference TRBV5-5 and TRBJ2-7 gives the whole variable domain DAGVTQSPTHLIKTRGQQVTLRCSPISGHKSVSWYQQVLGQGPQFIFQYYEKEERGRGNFPDRFSARQFPNYSSELNVNALLLGDSALYLCASSFEGSPYEQYFGPGTRLTVT.

There are many counts of this clonotype. The V gene is TRBV29-1, the J gene TRBJ2-1; 12 bases map to TRBD2. V was pared by 4 bases and J by 8 bases, with 15 bases of the junction left unmatched. The CDR3 extends over 17 amino acids. Germline CDR1 and CDR2: SQVTM and ANQGSEA. The CDR3 DNA follows: TGCAGCGTTGGTGGGGGGCTAGCGGGAGGGTCCGACTATGAGCAGTTCTTC. Translating gives CSVGGGLAGGSDYEQFF.

This clonotype was detected many times. The rearrangement joins TRBV12-3 or TRBV12-4 to TRBJ2-7; D is uncertain. The V gene lost 6 bases and the J gene lost 6 bases, with 9 bases spanning the gap. This CDR3 region has 11 residues. DNA of the CDR3: TGTGCCAGCAGCCGAAGCGCCGAGCAGTACTTC. This sequence encodes CASSRSAEQYF.

This clonotype was seen repeatedly, ten times or more. This sequence joins TRBV20-1 and TRBJ2-1; 8 bases fit TRBD2. V shed 3 bases and J 5 bases; nucleotides not matched to a gene: 9. CDR1 is DFQATT and CDR2 is SNEGSKA in the germline V gene (reference sequence). The CDR3 is 15 residues long. The CDR3 spells CSARGGLAVNNEQFF. CDR3 DNA sequence: TGCAGTGCTAGGGGAGGACTAGCTGTAAACAATGAGCAGTTCTTC.

The V gene is TRBV11-1, the J gene TRBJ2-1; a weak D match, TRBD2 (7 bases). V was trimmed by 8 bases and J by 0 bases, leaving 26 bases between them. The germline CDR1 and CDR2 sequences are SGHAT and FQDESV (reference sequence). The CDR3 totals 19 residues. In DNA, the CDR3 is TGTGCCAGCTCAACCAGGGGTGGCGGGAGTACCAGCTCCTACAATGAGCAGTTCTTC. This encodes CASSTRGGGSTSSYNEQFF.

The chain is built from TRBV5-1 and TRBJ2-4; TRBD2 aligns across 11 bases. The CDR3 length is 16 residues. Germline V gene data show CDR1 as SGHRS and CDR2 as YFSETQ. The V gene end was trimmed by 5 bases and the J gene end by 6 bases; junction bases not matched to a gene: 10. The CDR3 protein is CASSFRTGTSGNIQYF. CDR3 in DNA: TGCGCCAGCAGTTTTCGGACCGGGACTAGCGGAAACATTCAGTACTTC.

The chain recombines TRBV24-1 with TRBJ2-3; 10 bases are shared with TRBD2. The junction had 1 base not matched to a gene; V was cut back by 3 bases and J by 2 bases. CDR1 KGHDR and CDR2 SFDVKD come from the germline V gene. CDR3 length: 15 amino acids. The CDR3: CATSDSGRATDTQYF. Written as DNA, the CDR3 is TGTGCCACCAGTGATAGCGGGAGGGCCACAGATACGCAGTATTTT.

This clonotype was seen repeatedly, ten times or more. The rearrangement links TRBV29-1 to TRBJ2-3; D is unclear. V lost 3 bases to trimming and J lost 6 bases, with 10 bases between them. The CDR3 length is 12 residues. Looked up from germline, CDR1 is SQVTM and CDR2 is ANQGSEA. The CDR3 here is CSVEERTDTQYF. CDR3 coding DNA: TGCAGCGTTGAGGAGAGAACCGATACGCAGTATTTT.

The chain couples TRBV4-3 to TRBJ1-6; D may be TRBD1 (5 bases). The V end was cut by 0 bases, the J end by 9 bases, with 15 bases between. The length of the CDR3 is 16 residues. The germline V gene encodes CDR1 LGHNA and CDR2 YSLEER. CDR3 sequence reads: CASSQDLGGYSSPLHF. In DNA, the CDR3 is TGCGCCAGCAGCCAAGATCTGGGGGGGTACAGTTCACCCCTCCACTTT.

This clonotype was seen a few times. The chain links TRBV19 to TRBJ2-2; no clear D gene. The CDR3 runs 14 residues. The germline V gene encodes CDR1 LNHDA and CDR2 SQIVND (reference sequence). Trimming stripped 7 bases from V and 0 bases from J, with 9 bases between. DNA for the CDR3: TGTGCCAGTAAGACGGGCACGAACACCGGGGAGCTGTTTTTT. Protein sequence: CASKTGTNTGELFF.

This clonotype was detected only a few times. The V call is TRBV20-1, the J call TRBJ1-4; 8 bases align to TRBD1. The CDR3 length is 14 residues. J was trimmed by 8 bases and V by 5 bases; bases with no gene match: 10. Germline V gene lookup returns CDR1 DFQATT and CDR2 SNEGSKA (reference sequence). The CDR3 nucleotides are TGCAGTGCTTCAGACAGGGGAGTAGACGAAAAACTGTTTTTT. This translates into CSASDRGVDEKLFF.

Many counts were recorded for this clonotype. The genes are TRBV12-3 or TRBV12-4 and TRBJ2-3, with D possibly TRBD1 on 6 matching bases. V lost 5 bases and J 9 bases, leaving 15 bases between the germline ends. The CDR3 covers 13 residues. Here the CDR3 DNA reads TGTGCCAGCAGTCGAAACAGGGTTGACACGCAGTATTTT. Translating it yields CASSRNRVDTQYF.

The table lists this clonotype with a few counts. The chain is built from TRBV20-1 and TRBJ2-2; 14 bases align to TRBD2. The CDR3 is made up of 15 amino acids. With 4 bases clipped from V and 7 bases from J, the junction kept 5 bases outside the gene matches. Germline V CDR1 and CDR2: DFQATT, SNEGSKA (reference sequence). The chain's CDR3 is CSAKPGTSGSGELFF. The CDR3 coding sequence is TGCAGTGCTAAGCCCGGGACTAGCGGGAGCGGGGAGCTGTTTTTT.

This clonotype has a count of ten or more. The V and J genes are TRBV6-5 and TRBJ2-7; no firm D call. V dropped 4 bases and J dropped 4 bases, with 5 bases sitting between them. Germline V gene lookup returns CDR1 MNHEY and CDR2 SVGAGI. The CDR3 contains 11 residues. CDR3 loop: CASSFNYEQYF. CDR3 DNA sequence: TGTGCCAGCAGTTTTAATTACGAGCAGTACTTC.

This clonotype was observed a few times. This rearrangement joins TRBV11-2 to TRBJ2-2; 8 positions match TRBD2. The V and J ends lost 4 bases and 6 bases, in that order; junction bases with no gene match: 7. CDR3 length: 15 amino acids. Germline lookup yields CDR1 SGHAT and CDR2 FQNNGV. CDR3 sequence reads: CASSSQLAAAGELFF. As DNA, the CDR3 is TGTGCCAGCAGCTCACAACTAGCGGCGGCCGGGGAGCTGTTTTTT.

V and J are TRBV20-1 and TRBJ2-1, with 13 positions matching TRBD2. There are 18 residues in the CDR3. Germline-derived CDR1 and CDR2 are DFQATT and SNEGSKA (reference sequence). With V trimmed by 6 bases and J by 7 bases, 18 bases remained unmatched. CDR3 DNA: TGCAGTGCCCCGCCCCCCTGGACTAGCGGGAGACTAATAAATGAGCAGTTCTTC. This sequence encodes CSAPPPWTSGRLINEQFF.

This chain links TRBV7-2 with TRBJ2-3; tentatively, D is TRBD2 (5 bases). This CDR3 is built from 14 residues. Looked up from germline, CDR1 is SGHTA and CDR2 is FQGNSA. Trimming stripped 4 bases from V and 4 bases from J, with 12 bases between. Here the CDR3 DNA reads TGTGCCAGCAGCTACGACGGGGATGCAGATACGCAGTATTTT. It specifies CASSYDGDADTQYF.

The V and J genes are TRBV12-3 or TRBV12-4 and TRBJ2-1, with 8 bases identical to TRBD2. Trimming took 8 bases from V and 0 from J; bases not matched to a gene: 15. This CDR3 contains 18 residues. CDR3 residues: CASLRSGREGGSYNEQFF. In nucleotides, the CDR3 is TGTGCCAGCCTTAGGAGCGGGAGAGAGGGGGGCTCCTACAATGAGCAGTTCTTC.

The V gene is TRBV12-3 or TRBV12-4, the J gene TRBJ2-7; 10 bases are a match to TRBD1. V lost 6 bases to trimming and J lost 3 bases; unmatched junction nucleotides: 5. This CDR3 has 14 residues. Here the CDR3 reads CASRTGQGLYEQYF. CDR3 sequence (DNA): TGTGCCAGCAGGACGGGACAGGGGCTCTACGAGCAGTACTTC.

This clonotype came up many times. The CDR3 loop reads CSATGTVFREQFF. DNA for the CDR3: TGCAGTGCTACGGGGACCGTCTTTAGGGAGCAGTTCTTC. This rearrangement joins TRBV20-1 to TRBJ2-1, with D tentatively TRBD1 or TRBD2 (5 bases each). The CDR3 covers 13 residues. The V and J ends lost 4 bases and 10 bases respectively, with 17 bases between them. CDR1 and CDR2 (germline): DFQATT, SNEGSKA (reference sequence).

The table lists this clonotype with many counts. The DNA is left out, because the CDR3 cannot be placed on it with certainty; the CDR3 is given as TCRdb lists it. The J gene is TRBJ2-1, the V gene TRBV29-1; the table's D call, TRBD2, was not checked against the DNA. The length of the CDR3 is 12 amino acids, counting both ends. In germline, CDR1 is SQVTM, CDR2 ANQGSEA. The chain's CDR3 is CSVAGGIGEGFF.